This T cell receptor beta chain originates from a study of blood T cell repertoires in COVID-19. The method was immunoSEQ multiplex PCR; TCRdb's version includes in-frame clones alone and lacks a portion of them. The data hold 25,000 to 35,000 clones, with around 83% observed a single time. With 4 bases removed from V and 5 bases from J, the gap between germline ends came to 19 bases. In germline, CDR1 is SGHRS, CDR2 YFSETQ. This CDR3 has 15 residues. This sequence was found in a man aged 70 or older with active COVID-19. Sample: peripheral blood. The J gene is TRBJ2-7, the V gene TRBV5-1; TRBD2 might be the D (6 bases). CDR3 amino acids: CASSLPLANGDEQYF. Here the CDR3 DNA reads TGCGCCAGCAGCCTCCCTCTAGCGAACGGGGACGAGCAGTACTTC.